This T cell receptor (beta chain) came from a study of early T cells in non-severe SARS-CoV-2 infection (dated by TCRdb to the early 2020s). Some background on the complete study: Bulk RNA from unsorted whole blood was used for TCR sequencing, so alpha and beta chains could not be paired.

This was a case-control study nested in a cohort of healthcare workers in London, UK, who had nasopharyngeal swab PCR tests and blood samples taken every week. Healthcare workers were recruited during the week of the UK lockdown, between 23 and 31 March 2020, and followed weekly for up to roughly 15 weeks. General study outcomes and caveats: Matching against VDJdb was skewed toward anti-spike CD8 responses, likely underestimated virus-specific expansions, and missed private and CD4 specificities.

About this clonotype itself: No antigen is known for it. Qualities for individual bases were not recorded, and no much larger clone is one base off.

The library was obtained by 5' RACE. Sequenced on a NextSeq 500. In the TCR library protocol, unique molecular identifiers were attached to individual cDNA molecules to correct for PCR bias and sequencing error. Sequencing covered both TCR alpha and beta chains, and within each sample the abundances of alpha and beta sequences were tightly co-correlated. The paper's data handling went like this. Decombinator V4 was used to perform V gene, J gene and CDR3 annotation of TCR sequences. TCRs were defined as expanded if a significant change between any two time points was detected under a Poisson model with p below 0.0001. TCR abundances were normalised to the total number of TCRs sequenced per sample and expressed as counts per million. TRAV1-2 paired with TRAJ12, TRAJ20 or TRAJ33 defined MAIT TCRs, while TRAV10 paired with TRAJ18 defined iNKT TCRs. A search of VDJdb, accessed on 1 November 2021, was run for TCRs annotated to CMV, EBV and SARS-CoV-2, with TCRs annotated for multiple antigens excluded. Clones were called with MiXCR by TCRdb after fastp trimmed the public reads at Q25, and only in-frame beta chains were retained. Records with the same CDR3 protein are collapsed into one entry carrying the most frequent genes and DNA. For this entry, the V and J calls and clone size follow TCRdb and not the study's own pipeline. The sample has tens of thousands of distinct CDR3 sequences on record, roughly 14% of them singletons. In total, the top ten clones hold around 0.58% of the sample.

The germline V gene gives CDR1 as MGHRA and CDR2 as YSYEKL. The CDR3, from cysteine to phenylalanine, totals 15 residues. Only the CDR3 DNA stays, 45 bases, in frame from base 1. V ends up 3 bases short and J 2 bases short, with an unmatched junction base count of 4. The receptor's source is an adult who was a healthcare worker with PCR-confirmed SARS-CoV-2 infection or an uninfected control (not recorded which). Sequencing was carried out using whole blood. The rearrangement joined TRBV4-1 to TRBJ1-1; 9 bases in between match TRBD1. This receptor carries the CDR3 CASSHRQGVNTEAFF. The nucleotide sequence is TGCGCCAGCAGCCACAGACAGGGGGTAAACACTGAAGCTTTCTTT.